This T cell receptor (beta chain) was recovered during a study of blood T cell repertoires in COVID-19. The wider study: PBMCs, B-cell-depleted T cells, or T cells provided the cDNA or gDNA that made up the material.

Profiled with immunoSEQ multiplex PCR; TCRdb holds only in-frame clones, not every one. The repertoire holds about 110,000 clones, with about three quarters as singletons. The CDR3 has 14 amino acids. Trimming removed 6 bases from V and 0 bases from J, with 10 bases in between. CDR1 is SNHLY, CDR2 FYNNEI, per germline. The chain links TRBV2 to TRBJ2-3, with D possibly TRBD2 on 5 matching bases. Sequencing input: peripheral blood. This receptor was identified in a man older than 75 with COVID-19, enrolled during active disease. In DNA, the CDR3 is TGTGCCAGCAGGGTGAGCGGAAGCACAGATACGCAGTATTTT. Its translation: CASRVSGSTDTQYF.